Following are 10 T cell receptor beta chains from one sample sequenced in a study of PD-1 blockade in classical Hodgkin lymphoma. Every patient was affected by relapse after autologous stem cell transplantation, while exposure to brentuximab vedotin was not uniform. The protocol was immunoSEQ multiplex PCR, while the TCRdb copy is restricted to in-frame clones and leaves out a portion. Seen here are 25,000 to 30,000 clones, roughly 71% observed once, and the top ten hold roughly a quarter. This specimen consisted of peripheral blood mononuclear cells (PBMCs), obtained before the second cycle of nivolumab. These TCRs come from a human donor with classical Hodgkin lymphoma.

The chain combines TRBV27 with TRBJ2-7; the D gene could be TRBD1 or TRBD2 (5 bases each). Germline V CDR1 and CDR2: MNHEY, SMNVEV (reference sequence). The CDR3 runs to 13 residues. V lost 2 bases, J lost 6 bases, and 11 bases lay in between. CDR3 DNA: TGTGCCAGCAGTTTACTTGGGGGAGTCGAGCAGTACTTC. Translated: CASSLLGGVEQYF.

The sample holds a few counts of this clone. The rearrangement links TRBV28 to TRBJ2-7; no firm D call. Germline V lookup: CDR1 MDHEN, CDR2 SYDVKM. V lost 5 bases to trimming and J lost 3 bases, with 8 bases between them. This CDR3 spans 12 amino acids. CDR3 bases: TGTGCCAGCAGTGGGATCGGCTACGAGCAGTACGTC. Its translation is CASSGIGYEQYV.

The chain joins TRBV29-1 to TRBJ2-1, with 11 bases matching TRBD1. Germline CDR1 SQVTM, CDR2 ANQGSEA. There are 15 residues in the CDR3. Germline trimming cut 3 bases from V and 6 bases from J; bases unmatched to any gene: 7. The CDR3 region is CSVDVLGTGGNEQFF. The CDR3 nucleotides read TGCAGCGTTGATGTCCTCGGGACAGGGGGCAATGAGCAGTTCTTC.

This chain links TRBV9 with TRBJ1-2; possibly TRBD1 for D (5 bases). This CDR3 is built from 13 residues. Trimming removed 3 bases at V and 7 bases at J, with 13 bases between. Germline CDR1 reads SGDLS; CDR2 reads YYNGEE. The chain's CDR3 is CASSDRPLSGYTF. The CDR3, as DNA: TGTGCCAGCAGCGACAGGCCTTTGTCTGGCTACACCTTC.

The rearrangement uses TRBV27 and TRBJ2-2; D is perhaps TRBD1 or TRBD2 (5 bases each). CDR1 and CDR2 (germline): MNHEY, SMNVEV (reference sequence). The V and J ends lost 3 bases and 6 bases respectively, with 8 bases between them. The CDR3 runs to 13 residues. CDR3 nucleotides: TGTGCCAGCAGTTTCTTGGGGGCCGGGGAGCTGTTTTTT. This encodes CASSFLGAGELFF.

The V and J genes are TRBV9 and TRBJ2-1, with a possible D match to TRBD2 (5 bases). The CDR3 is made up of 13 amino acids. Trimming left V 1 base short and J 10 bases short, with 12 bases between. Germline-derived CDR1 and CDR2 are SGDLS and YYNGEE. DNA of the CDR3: TGTGCCAGCAGCGTAAATCCGACGGGGGAGCAGTTCTTC. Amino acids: CASSVNPTGEQFF.

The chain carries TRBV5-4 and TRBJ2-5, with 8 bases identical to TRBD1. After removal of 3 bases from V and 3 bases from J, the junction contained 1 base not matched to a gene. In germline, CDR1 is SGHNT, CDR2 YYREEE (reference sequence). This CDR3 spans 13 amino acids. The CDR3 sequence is CASSSGQEETQYF. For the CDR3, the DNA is TGTGCCAGCAGCTCGGGACAGGAAGAGACCCAGTACTTC.

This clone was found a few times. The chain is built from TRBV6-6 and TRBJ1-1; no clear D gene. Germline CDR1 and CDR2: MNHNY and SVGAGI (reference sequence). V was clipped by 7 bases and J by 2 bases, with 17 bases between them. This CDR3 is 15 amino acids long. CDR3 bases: TGTGCCAGCACTCGGGCGGTTATCCGCAACACTGAAGCTTTCTTT. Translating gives CASTRAVIRNTEAFF.

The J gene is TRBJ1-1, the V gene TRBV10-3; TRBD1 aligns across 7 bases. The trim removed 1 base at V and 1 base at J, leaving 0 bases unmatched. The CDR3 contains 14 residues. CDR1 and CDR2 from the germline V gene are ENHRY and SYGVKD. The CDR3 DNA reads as TGTGCCATCAGTGAGTGGACAGGGAACACTGAAGCTTTCTTT. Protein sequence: CAISEWTGNTEAFF.

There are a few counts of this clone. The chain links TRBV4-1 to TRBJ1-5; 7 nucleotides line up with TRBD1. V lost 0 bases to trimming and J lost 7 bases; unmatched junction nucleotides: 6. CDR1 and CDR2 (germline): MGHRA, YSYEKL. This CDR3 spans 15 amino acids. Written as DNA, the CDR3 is TGCGCCAGCAGCCAAGATATGAGGGGGCAACAGCCCCAGCATTTT. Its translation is CASSQDMRGQQPQHF.